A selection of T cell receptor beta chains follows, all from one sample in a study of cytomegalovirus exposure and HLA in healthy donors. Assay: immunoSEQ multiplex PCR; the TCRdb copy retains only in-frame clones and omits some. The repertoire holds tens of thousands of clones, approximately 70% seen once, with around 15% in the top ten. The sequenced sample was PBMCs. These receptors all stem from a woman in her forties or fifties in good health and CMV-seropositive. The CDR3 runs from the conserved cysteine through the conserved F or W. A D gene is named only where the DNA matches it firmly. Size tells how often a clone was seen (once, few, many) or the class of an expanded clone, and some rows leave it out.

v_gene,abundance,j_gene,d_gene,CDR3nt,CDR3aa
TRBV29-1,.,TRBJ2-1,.,TGCAGCGTTGAGGCAGGGATGAGCAATGAGCAGTTCTTC,CSVEAGMSNEQFF
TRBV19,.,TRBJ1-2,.,TGTGCCAGTAGTGGGGACCTTCCACAGGGTCCCTATGGCTACACCTTC,CASSGDLPQGPYGYTF
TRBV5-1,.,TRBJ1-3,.,TGCGCCAGCAGCTTAGGCGTCAGCGGTAGCTCTGGAAACACCATATATTTT,CASSLGVSGSSGNTIYF
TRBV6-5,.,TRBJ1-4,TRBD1,TGTGCCAGCAGTTTCTCTCCAGGGGGCGGTAGCGAACTGTTTTTT,CASSFSPGGGSELFF
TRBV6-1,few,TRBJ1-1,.,TGTGCCAGCAGTGAAGCGGATGGGGCGGGGACGTTTAGAGAAGCTTTCTTT,CASSEADGAGTFREAFF
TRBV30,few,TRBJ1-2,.,TGTGCCTGGAGTGTACTGGGGGGACATGGCTACACCTTC,CAWSVLGGHGYTF
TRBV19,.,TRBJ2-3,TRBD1,TGTGCCAGCACCGGGACAGGTACAGATACGCAGTATTTT,CASTGTGTDTQYF
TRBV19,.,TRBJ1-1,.,TGTGCCAGTAGTCCAACACCGGGAGCTTTCTTT,CASSPTPGAFF
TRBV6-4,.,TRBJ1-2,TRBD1,TGTGCCAGCAGTCCCGGGACAGGGGGAGCCTATGGCTACACCTTC,CASSPGTGGAYGYTF
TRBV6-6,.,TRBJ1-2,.,TGTGCCAGCACCCAAAACAGGGAAAGGGGTGGCTACACCTTC,CASTQNRERGGYTF
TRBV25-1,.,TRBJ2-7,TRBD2,TGTGCCAGCAGTGATCGGGGGGTTGACTACGAGCAGTACTTC,CASSDRGVDYEQYF
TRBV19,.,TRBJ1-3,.,TGTGCCAGTAGTCGGGAGTCTGGAAACACCATATATTTT,CASSRESGNTIYF
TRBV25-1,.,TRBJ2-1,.,TGTGCCAGCAGTGGAGTGGGGGGAAGCTCCTACAATGAGCAGTTCTTC,CASSGVGGSSYNEQFF
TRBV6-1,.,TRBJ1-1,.,TGTGCCAGCAGACAGGGAATGAACACTGAAGCTTTCTTT,CASRQGMNTEAFF
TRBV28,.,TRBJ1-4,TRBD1,TGTGCCAGCAGGACAGGGGGTACTAATGAAAAACTGTTTTTT,CASRTGGTNEKLFF
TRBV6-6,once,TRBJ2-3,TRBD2,TGTGCCAGCACCTCTAGCGGGAGCCCCACAGATACGCAGTATTTT,CASTSSGSPTDTQYF
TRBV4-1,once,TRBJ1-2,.,TGCGCCAGCAGCCAAGAGGCCAGAAACTATGGCTACACCTTC,CASSQEARNYGYTF
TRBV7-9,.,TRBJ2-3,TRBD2,TGTGCCAGCAGCTTAGCGCCACTAGCGGGAGACACAGATACGCAGTATTTT,CASSLAPLAGDTDTQYF
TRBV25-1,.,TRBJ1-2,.,TGTGCCAGCAGCCGACAGTTCCGGTCTGGCTACACCTTC,CASSRQFRSGYTF
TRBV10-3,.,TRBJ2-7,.,TGTGCCATCAGTGAGTTTACTGGGGCGAACTACGAGCAGTACTTC,CAISEFTGANYEQYF
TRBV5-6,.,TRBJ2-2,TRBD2,TGTGCCAGCAGCTTGGAGGGGACTAGCTTCGGGGAGCTGTTTTTT,CASSLEGTSFGELFF
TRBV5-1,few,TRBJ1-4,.,TGCGCCAGCAGCCAACAGATAAGCGAAAAACTGTTTTTT,CASSQQISEKLFF
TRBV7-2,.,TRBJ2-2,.,TGTGCCAGCAGCCTTGACACCGGGGAGCTGTTTTTT,CASSLDTGELFF
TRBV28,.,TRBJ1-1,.,TGTGCCAGCAGCCCTACAGGAAACACTGAAGCTTTCTTT,CASSPTGNTEAFF
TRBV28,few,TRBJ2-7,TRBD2,TGTGCCAGCAGCCCGATCGCAGGGCTAGCGGGAGAGTACGAGCAGTACTTC,CASSPIAGLAGEYEQYF
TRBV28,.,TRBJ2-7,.,TGTGCCAGCAGTCTCGCCGGGGGCGAGCAGTACTTC,CASSLAGGEQYF
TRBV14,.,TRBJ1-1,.,TGTGCCAGCAGCCAAGACAGTAACACTGAAGCTTTCTTT,CASSQDSNTEAFF
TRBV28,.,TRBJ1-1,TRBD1,TGTGCCAGCAGGACTACAGGGGAGAGGGCGGGCGTATCGGCTTTCTTT,CASRTTGERAGVSAFF
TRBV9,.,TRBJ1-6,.,TGTGCCAGCAGCGTAGAAGAGGATTCACCCCTCCACTTT,CASSVEEDSPLHF
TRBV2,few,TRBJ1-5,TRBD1,TGTGCCAGCAGTGGACAGGGGAATAGCAATCAGCCCCAGCATTTT,CASSGQGNSNQPQHF
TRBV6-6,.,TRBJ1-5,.,TGTGCCAGCAGTGGTGAGGGCCGCAATCAGCCCCAGCATTTT,CASSGEGRNQPQHF
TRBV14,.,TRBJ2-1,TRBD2,TGTGCCAGCAGCCAGACTAGCGGGAGATCGGATGAGCAGTTCTTC,CASSQTSGRSDEQFF
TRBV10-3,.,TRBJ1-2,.,TGTGCCATCAGTGAGTCTACCGAGGTCAAAGGCTACACCTTC,CAISESTEVKGYTF
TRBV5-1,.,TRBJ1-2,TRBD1,TGCGCCAGCAGCTTGACGGGACAGGGAAACTATGGCTACACCTTC,CASSLTGQGNYGYTF
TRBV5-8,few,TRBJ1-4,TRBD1,TGTGCCAGCAGTAGGACAGGCACAACTAATGAAAAACTGTTTTTT,CASSRTGTTNEKLFF
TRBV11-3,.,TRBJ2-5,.,TGTGCCAGCAGTCCCGCTAGCGAAGAGACCCAGTACTTC,CASSPASEETQYF
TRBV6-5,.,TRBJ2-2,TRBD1,TGTGCCAGCAGTACCGGGACAGTGTTAGCCGGGGAGCTGTTTTTT,CASSTGTVLAGELFF
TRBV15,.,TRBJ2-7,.,TGTGCCACCAGCAGGGACTTCTCCTACGAGCAGTACTTC,CATSRDFSYEQYF
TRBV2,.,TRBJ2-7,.,TGTGCCAGCATGGGCAGACCCTACGAGCAGTACTTC,CASMGRPYEQYF
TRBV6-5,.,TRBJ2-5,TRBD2,TGTGCCAGCAGCCCTTGGGCTAGCGGGGGTATAGAGCAGTACTTC,CASSPWASGGIEQYF
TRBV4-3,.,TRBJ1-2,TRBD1,TGCGCCAGCAGCCAAGAAAGGACAGGGGTCCCTGGCTACACCTTC,CASSQERTGVPGYTF